This T cell receptor (beta chain) was sequenced in a study of monozygotic twins with inflammatory bowel disease. An amount of 3500 ng of total RNA was used for each TCR library. The authors made each sample's cDNA in eight separate reactions. With the 5' RACE reads reprocessed, TCRdb shows one record per CDR3 protein and no DNA. The sample table sets out fewer than 450,000 distinct CDR3 sequences. The CDR3 loop spans 15 amino acids. Study results and caveats: For repertoire similarity, concordant twins did not differ from discordant twins, possibly because power was limited.

Concerning this clonotype itself: The antigen remains undetermined.

This chain links TRBV12-3 or TRBV12-4 with TRBJ2-7; TCRdb returns TRBD1, unconfirmable since there is no DNA. Sequencing input: blood. This TCR derives from a human donor with ulcerative colitis or Crohn's disease, or a healthy co-twin of an affected twin (not recorded which). The CDR3 sequence: CASSFLGQGMNEQYF.